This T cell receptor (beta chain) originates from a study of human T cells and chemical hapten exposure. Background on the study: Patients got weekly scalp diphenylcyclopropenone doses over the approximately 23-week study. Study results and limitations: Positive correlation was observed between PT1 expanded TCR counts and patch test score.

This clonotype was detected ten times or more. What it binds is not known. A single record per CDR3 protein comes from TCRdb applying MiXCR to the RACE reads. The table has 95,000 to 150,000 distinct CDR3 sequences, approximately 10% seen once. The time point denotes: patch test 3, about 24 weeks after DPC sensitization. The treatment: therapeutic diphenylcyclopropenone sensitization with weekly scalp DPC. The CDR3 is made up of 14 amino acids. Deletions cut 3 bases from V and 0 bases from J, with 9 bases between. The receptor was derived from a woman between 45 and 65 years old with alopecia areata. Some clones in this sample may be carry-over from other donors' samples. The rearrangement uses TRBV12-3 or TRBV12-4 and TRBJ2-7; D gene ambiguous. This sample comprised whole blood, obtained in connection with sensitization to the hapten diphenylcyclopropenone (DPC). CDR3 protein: CASSLSHSSYEQYF. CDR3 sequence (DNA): TGTGCCAGCAGTTTGAGTCATAGCTCCTACGAGCAGTACTTC.